This is a list of T cell receptor beta chains from one sample in a study of cytomegalovirus exposure and HLA in healthy donors. Repertoires were generated with immunoSEQ multiplex PCR, while TCRdb's copy carries only in-frame clones and drops some. The repertoire holds some 150,000 clones, with 75% to 80% as singletons. Sequenced input: PBMCs. The receptors were gathered from a man in his forties in good health and CMV-seropositive. The CDR3 runs from the conserved cysteine through the conserved F or W. D genes are given only for firm matches. Only part of the rows carry a size: once, few, many, or a class if the clone is expanded.

V,size,J,D,CDR3,DNA
TRBV6-1,-,TRBJ1-4,TRBD1,CASTPGGTGDEKLFF,TGTGCCAGCACCCCGGGGGGGACAGGGGATGAAAAACTGTTTTTT
TRBV6-6,-,TRBJ2-3,TRBD2,CASSYVAGGTDTQYF,TGTGCCAGCAGTTACGTTGCGGGAGGGACAGATACGCAGTATTTT
TRBV27,few,TRBJ2-7,TRBD2,CASSSQPGLAGGEQYF,TGTGCCAGCAGTAGCCAACCGGGACTAGCGGGGGGGGAGCAGTACTTC
TRBV27,-,TRBJ2-7,-,CASSLMAGSTYEQYF,TGTGCCAGCAGTTTAATGGCAGGGTCGACCTACGAGCAGTACTTC
TRBV11-3,-,TRBJ2-2,-,CASSLVAGLSTGELFF,TGTGCCAGCAGCTTAGTGGCGGGTCTGAGCACCGGGGAGCTGTTTTTT
TRBV18,-,TRBJ2-7,TRBD2,CASSPSAGEAYEQYF,TGTGCCAGCTCACCGTCCGCGGGAGAAGCGTACGAGCAGTACTTC
TRBV2,-,TRBJ2-4,-,CASSLSSDIQYF,TGTGCCAGCAGTTTAAGTAGTGACATTCAGTACTTC
TRBV30,few,TRBJ2-1,-,CAWSVLGQGRGEQFF,TGTGCCTGGAGTGTTCTAGGGCAGGGGAGAGGGGAGCAGTTCTTC
TRBV2,-,TRBJ2-5,TRBD2,CASLAGWSQETQYF,TGTGCCAGTCTAGCGGGATGGTCCCAAGAGACCCAGTACTTC
TRBV19,-,TRBJ1-5,TRBD1,CASSAQTGNQPQHF,TGTGCCAGTAGTGCACAGACAGGGAATCAGCCCCAGCATTTT
TRBV5-1,-,TRBJ1-6,TRBD1,CASSFQGDGDSPLHF,TGCGCCAGCAGCTTTCAGGGGGACGGGGATTCACCCCTCCACTTT
TRBV5-1,-,TRBJ2-7,TRBD1,CASSRDRSLVEQYF,TGCGCCAGCAGCCGGGACAGGTCGCTGGTTGAGCAGTACTTC
TRBV5-4,-,TRBJ1-1,TRBD1,CASSPQGKMNTEAFF,TGTGCCAGCAGCCCACAGGGGAAGATGAACACTGAAGCTTTCTTT
TRBV5-1,few,TRBJ2-3,TRBD2,CASSFAGLAGGDTQYF,TGCGCCAGCAGCTTCGCCGGACTAGCGGGAGGTGATACGCAGTATTTT
TRBV21-1,-,TRBJ2-1,-,CASSKVALAGHEQFF,TGTGCCAGCAGCAAAGTTGCACTAGCGGGTCATGAGCAGTTCTTC
TRBV19,-,TRBJ2-1,TRBD2,CASSPSSGYNEQFF,TGTGCCAGTAGTCCATCTAGCGGATACAATGAGCAGTTCTTC
TRBV11-3,-,TRBJ1-1,TRBD1,CASSLGGGQGNMNTEAFF,TGTGCCAGCAGCTTAGGGGGGGGACAGGGGAACATGAACACTGAAGCTTTCTTT
TRBV19,-,TRBJ1-1,-,CASTQEGGLYTEAFF,TGTGCCAGTACCCAGGAGGGAGGACTTTACACTGAAGCTTTCTTT
TRBV9,-,TRBJ1-1,TRBD1,CASSQGQGNTEAFF,TGTGCCAGCAGCCAGGGACAGGGGAACACTGAAGCTTTCTTT
TRBV7-6,-,TRBJ2-7,TRBD1,CASSLVAGGSHEQYF,TGTGCCAGCAGCTTAGTGGCAGGGGGCTCTCACGAGCAGTACTTC
TRBV5-1,-,TRBJ1-1,-,CASSLPGAEAFF,TGCGCCAGCAGCTTGCCGGGGGCTGAAGCTTTCTTT
TRBV11-2,-,TRBJ1-3,-,CASSPLGTGSGNTIYF,TGTGCCAGCAGCCCCCTCGGGACTGGCTCTGGAAACACCATATATTTT
TRBV7-6,-,TRBJ2-7,TRBD1,CASSVGPGQNYEQYF,TGTGCCAGCAGCGTAGGACCGGGACAGAATTACGAGCAGTACTTC
TRBV29-1,-,TRBJ2-2,-,CSVEEGRGETGELFF,TGCAGCGTTGAAGAAGGCAGGGGAGAGACGGGGGAGCTGTTTTTT
TRBV11-1,-,TRBJ2-7,TRBD2,CASSSAVGGLAGYEQYF,TGTGCCAGCAGCTCCGCCGTGGGGGGACTAGCGGGATACGAGCAGTACTTC
TRBV7-3,-,TRBJ2-3,-,CASSRQAASTDTQYF,TGTGCCAGCAGCCGACAGGCAGCTAGCACAGATACGCAGTATTTT
TRBV28,few,TRBJ2-7,TRBD1,CASRAGTGPRGFYF,TGTGCCAGCAGAGCCGGGACAGGGCCGCGAGGGTTTTACTTC
TRBV15,-,TRBJ1-4,-,CATRKGLGEKLFF,TGTGCCACCAGAAAGGGGCTCGGTGAAAAACTGTTTTTT
TRBV6-1,once,TRBJ1-2,TRBD1,CASRGQQGVDYGYTF,TGTGCCAGCAGGGGTCAACAGGGGGTGGACTATGGCTACACCTTC
TRBV6-5,few,TRBJ1-2,TRBD1,CASSYSGTGIYGYTF,TGTGCCAGCAGTTACTCCGGGACAGGCATCTATGGCTACACCTTC
TRBV28,-,TRBJ2-3,TRBD2,CASSITSGRARPDTQYF,TGTGCCAGCAGTATCACTAGCGGGAGGGCAAGGCCAGATACGCAGTATTTT
TRBV28,-,TRBJ1-4,-,CASSFSGVGTNEKLFF,TGTGCCAGCAGTTTTTCAGGGGTAGGGACTAATGAAAAACTGTTTTTT
TRBV7-2,-,TRBJ2-1,TRBD2,CASSRYSDLAGGIEQFF,TGTGCCAGCAGCCGCTACTCCGATCTAGCGGGAGGCATTGAGCAGTTCTTC
TRBV19,-,TRBJ1-5,-,CASSIDQGQLNQPQHF,TGTGCCAGTAGTATAGACCAAGGACAGCTCAATCAGCCCCAGCATTTT
TRBV19,-,TRBJ2-3,-,CASSHERRRTDTQYF,TGTGCCAGTAGTCACGAACGGAGACGGACAGATACGCAGTATTTT
TRBV28,-,TRBJ2-1,TRBD2,CASSPVGLGVNEQFF,TGTGCCAGCAGCCCCGTTGGACTAGGGGTCAATGAGCAGTTCTTC
TRBV2,few,TRBJ1-1,TRBD1,CASSDNARQGNTEAFF,TGTGCCAGCAGTGATAATGCCCGACAGGGTAACACTGAAGCTTTCTTT
TRBV11-2,-,TRBJ1-2,-,CASSAGSYYGYTF,TGTGCCAGCAGCGCGGGTTCTTACTATGGCTACACCTTC
TRBV4-1,-,TRBJ1-5,TRBD1,CVSSQGRGNQPQHF,TGCGTCAGCAGCCAGGGCAGGGGGAATCAGCCCCAGCATTTT
TRBV19,-,TRBJ2-3,-,CASSIRAGGTDTQYF,TGTGCCAGTAGTATAAGGGCCGGGGGCACAGATACGCAGTATTTT
TRBV7-7,-,TRBJ2-2,-,CASRRDSSIGELFF,TGTGCTAGCAGGAGGGACAGCTCGATCGGGGAGCTGTTTTTT
TRBV9,once,TRBJ2-3,-,CASSVGGYTDTQYF,TGTGCCAGCAGCGTAGGCGGGTATACAGATACGCAGTATTTT
TRBV19,few,TRBJ1-2,-,CASSIGGAAVRNYGYTF,TGTGCCAGTAGTATCGGGGGGGCGGCAGTCAGAAACTATGGCTACACCTTC
TRBV9,once,TRBJ2-2,-,CASSQDRPTGELFF,TGTGCCAGCAGCCAAGACAGACCGACCGGGGAGCTGTTTTTT
TRBV27,-,TRBJ2-4,-,CASSLSFREKNSQYF,TGTGCCAGCAGTTTATCTTTCCGGGAAAAAAACAGTCAGTACTTC
TRBV11-2,-,TRBJ2-5,-,CASSRGSGETQYF,TGTGCCAGCAGCCGGGGGTCAGGGGAGACCCAGTACTTC
TRBV9,-,TRBJ2-1,TRBD2,CASSGGGSYNEQFF,TGTGCCAGCAGCGGGGGGGGCTCCTACAATGAGCAGTTCTTC
TRBV11-3,-,TRBJ1-1,-,CASSRRGVEAFF,TGTGCCAGCAGCCGCAGGGGTGTTGAAGCTTTCTTT
TRBV5-8,few,TRBJ2-7,TRBD2,CASSLGQRGTYEQYF,TGTGCCAGCAGCTTGGGCCAGCGGGGGACCTACGAGCAGTACTTC
TRBV5-1,-,TRBJ2-2,-,CASSLRDSGRDTGELFF,TGCGCCAGCAGCTTGAGGGACAGCGGGAGAGACACCGGGGAGCTGTTTTTT
TRBV28,-,TRBJ2-3,TRBD2,CASSLYPRTSGATDTQYF,TGTGCCAGCAGTTTATACCCTCGGACTAGCGGGGCCACAGATACGCAGTATTTT
TRBV28,-,TRBJ2-5,TRBD1,CASSQTGDPAQTQYF,TGTGCCAGCAGTCAAACAGGGGACCCAGCCCAGACCCAGTACTTC
TRBV7-9,-,TRBJ2-4,-,CASSAGRIRNSQYF,TGTGCCAGCAGCGCCGGCCGGATCAGAAACAGTCAGTACTTC
TRBV7-3,-,TRBJ1-6,TRBD1,CASSLFGQGNPLHF,TGTGCCAGCAGCTTATTCGGACAGGGGAACCCCCTCCACTTT
TRBV6-5,-,TRBJ1-3,-,CASSYSPGEAGNTIYF,TGTGCCAGCAGTTATTCCCCCGGGGAGGCTGGAAACACCATATATTTT
TRBV6-1,-,TRBJ2-7,TRBD1,CASSGVTGSYEQYF,TGTGCCAGCAGTGGGGTGACAGGGTCCTACGAGCAGTACTTC
TRBV13,-,TRBJ2-1,TRBD1,CASSLGGDRGFDEQFF,TGTGCCAGCAGCTTAGGGGGGGACAGGGGGTTCGATGAGCAGTTCTTC
TRBV7-8,-,TRBJ2-7,-,CASSAGGGASDPISYEQYF,TGTGCCAGCAGCGCCGGAGGTGGAGCTAGCGACCCGATTTCGTACGAGCAGTACTTC
TRBV11-3,-,TRBJ2-7,TRBD1,CASSHGQDYEQYF,TGTGCCAGCAGCCACGGACAGGATTACGAGCAGTACTTC